Included here is one T cell receptor (beta chain) sequence, with context. Its antigen is currently unknown. This record belongs to a study of shared clonotypes between healthy human individuals. The study's findings and limits: Four donors held around 5% of naive CD4 clonotypes in common.

The assay was immunoSEQ multiplex PCR, and TCRdb's table has in-frame clones only and misses some. This sample has roughly 2.5 million clones, with more than 80% found just once. The V gene lost 2 bases and the J gene lost 5 bases, with 15 bases spanning the gap. There are 15 residues in the CDR3. Germline V gene lookup returns CDR1 SGHAT and CDR2 FQNNGV. This clonotype originated in a man aged 18 to 35 in good health. Sequencing was performed on naive CD4+ T cells sorted from blood. Sample subset: CD45RA+ positively selected. V gene TRBV11-2 combines with J gene TRBJ2-5; D might be TRBD2 (5 bases). The DNA for the CDR3 is TGTGCCAGCAGCTTATCCCGGGGTCTAGGGGAGACCCAGTACTTC. This codes for CASSLSRGLGETQYF. Drawing the rest from reference TRBV11-2 and TRBJ2-5, the complete variable domain is EAGVAQSPRYKIIEKRQSVAFWCNPISGHATLYWYQQILGQGPKLLIQFQNNGVVDDSQLPKDRFSAERLKGVDSTLKIQPAKLEDSAVYLCASSLSRGLGETQYFGPGTRLLVL.